This T cell receptor (beta chain) was recorded in a study of cytomegalovirus exposure and HLA in healthy donors. Across the whole study: Among about 400 genotyped donors, around 80% fell in the Caucasian-associated ancestry cluster. Study conclusions and caveats: At a 0.05 false discovery rate, a later analysis found 15,000 to 20,000 TCR beta sequences to be associated with HLA alleles.

As regards this clone: Its antigen remains unknown.

The CDR3 extends over 17 amino acids. The J segment lost 0 bases and the V segment lost 3 bases, leaving 6 bases of the junction unmatched. Germline CDR1 LNHNV, CDR2 YYDKDF (reference sequence). Primers: 60 Vbeta forward and 13 Jbeta reverse. Using immunoSEQ multiplex PCR, the repertoire was profiled, and TCRdb retains in-frame clones only, with some absent. The table lists 30,000 to 40,000 clones, 82% of them singletons. This clonotype was obtained from a woman younger than 35 in good health and CMV-seropositive. The chain joins TRBV15 to TRBJ2-1; TRBD2 aligns across 9 bases. Sequenced material: PBMCs. The CDR3 is CATSSPRLAVSYNEQFF. The CDR3 coding sequence is TGTGCCACCAGCAGTCCCAGACTAGCGGTCTCCTACAATGAGCAGTTCTTC.